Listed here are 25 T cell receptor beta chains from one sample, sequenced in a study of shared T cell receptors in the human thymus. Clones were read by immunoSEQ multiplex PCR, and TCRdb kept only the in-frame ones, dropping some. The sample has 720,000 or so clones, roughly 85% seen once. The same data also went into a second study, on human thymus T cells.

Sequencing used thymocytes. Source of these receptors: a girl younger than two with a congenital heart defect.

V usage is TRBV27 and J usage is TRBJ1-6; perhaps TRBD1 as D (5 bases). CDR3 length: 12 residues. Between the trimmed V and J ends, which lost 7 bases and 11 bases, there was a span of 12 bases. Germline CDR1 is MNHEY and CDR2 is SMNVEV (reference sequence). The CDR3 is CASTGKRPPLHF. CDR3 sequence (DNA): TGTGCCAGCACAGGGAAAAGGCCACCCCTCCACTTT.

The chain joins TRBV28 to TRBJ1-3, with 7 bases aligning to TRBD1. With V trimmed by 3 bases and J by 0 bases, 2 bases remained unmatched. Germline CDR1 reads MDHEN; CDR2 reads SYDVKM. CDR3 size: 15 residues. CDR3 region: CASSFGTVSGNTIYF. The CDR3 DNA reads TGTGCCAGCAGTTTTGGGACAGTCTCTGGAAACACCATATATTTT.

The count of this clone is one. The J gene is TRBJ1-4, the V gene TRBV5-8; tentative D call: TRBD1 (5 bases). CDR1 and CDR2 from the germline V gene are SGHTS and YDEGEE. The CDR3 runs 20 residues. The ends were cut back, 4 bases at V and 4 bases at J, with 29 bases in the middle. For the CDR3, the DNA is TGTGCCAGCAGCCCGGGAGGGGCCTACGCCCGAATGGGGTATAATGAAAAACTGTTTTTT. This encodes CASSPGGAYARMGYNEKLFF.

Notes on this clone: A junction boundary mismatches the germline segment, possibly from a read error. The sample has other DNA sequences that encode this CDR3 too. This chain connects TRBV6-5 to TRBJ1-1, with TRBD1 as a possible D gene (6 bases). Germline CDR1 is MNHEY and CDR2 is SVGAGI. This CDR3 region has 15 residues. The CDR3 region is CASSKQGGTNTEAFF. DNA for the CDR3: TGTGCCAGCAGTAAACAGGGTGGCACTAACACTGAAGCCTTCTTT.

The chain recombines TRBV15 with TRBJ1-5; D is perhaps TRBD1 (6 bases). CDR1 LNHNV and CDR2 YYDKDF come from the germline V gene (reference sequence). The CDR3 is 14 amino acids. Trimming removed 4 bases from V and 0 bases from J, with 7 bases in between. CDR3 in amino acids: CATSTGVSNQPQHF. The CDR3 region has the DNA TGTGCCACCAGCACAGGGGTTAGCAATCAGCCCCAGCATTTT.

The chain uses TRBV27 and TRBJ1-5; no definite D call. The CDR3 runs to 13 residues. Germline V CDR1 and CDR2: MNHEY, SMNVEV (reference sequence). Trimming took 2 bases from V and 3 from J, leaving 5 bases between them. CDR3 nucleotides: TGTGCCAGCAGTTTAGAGGACAATCAGCCCCAGCATTTT. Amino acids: CASSLEDNQPQHF.

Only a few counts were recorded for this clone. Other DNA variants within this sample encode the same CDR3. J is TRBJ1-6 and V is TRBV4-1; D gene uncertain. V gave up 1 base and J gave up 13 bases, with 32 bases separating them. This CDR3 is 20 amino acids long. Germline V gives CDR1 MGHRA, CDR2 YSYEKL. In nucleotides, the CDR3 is TGCGCCAGCAGCCAAGTGGAAAAGGGCCCCGGGTCGGGAAGGTACTCCCCCCTCCACTTT. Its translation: CASSQVEKGPGSGRYSPLHF.

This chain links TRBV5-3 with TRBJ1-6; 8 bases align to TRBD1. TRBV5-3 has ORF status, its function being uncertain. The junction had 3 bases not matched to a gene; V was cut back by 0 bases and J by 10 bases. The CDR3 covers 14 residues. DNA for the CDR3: TGTGCCAGAAGCTTGGCAGGGGGCTGGTCACCCCTCCACTTT. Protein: CARSLAGGWSPLHF.

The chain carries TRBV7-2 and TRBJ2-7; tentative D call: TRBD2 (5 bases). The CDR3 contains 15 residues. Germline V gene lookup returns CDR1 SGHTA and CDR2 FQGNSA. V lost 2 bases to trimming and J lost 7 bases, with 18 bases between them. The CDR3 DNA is TGTGCCAGCAGCTTAAGGTGGCAGGCCCCGGGGGAGCAGTACTTC. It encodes CASSLRWQAPGEQYF.

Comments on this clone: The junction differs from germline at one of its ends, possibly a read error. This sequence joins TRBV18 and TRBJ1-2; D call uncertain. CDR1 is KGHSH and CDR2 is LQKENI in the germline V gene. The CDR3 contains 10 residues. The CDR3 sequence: CASSPPPFAF. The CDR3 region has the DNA TGTGCCAGCTCACCACCCCCCTTCGCCTTC. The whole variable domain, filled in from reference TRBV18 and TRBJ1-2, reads NAGVMQNPRHLVRRRGQEARLRCSPMKGHSHVYWYRQLPEEGLKFMVYLQKENIIDESGMPKERFSAEFPKEGPSILRIQQVVRGDSAAYFCASSPPPFAFGSGTRLTVV.

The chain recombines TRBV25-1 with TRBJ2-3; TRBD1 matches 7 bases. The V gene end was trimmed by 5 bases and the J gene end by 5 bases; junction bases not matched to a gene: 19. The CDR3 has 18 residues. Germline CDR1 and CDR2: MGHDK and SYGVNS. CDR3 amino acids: CASSLSVEGAGYGDTQYF. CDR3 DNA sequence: TGTGCCAGCAGTCTTTCGGTCGAGGGGGCAGGGTATGGAGATACGCAGTATTTT.

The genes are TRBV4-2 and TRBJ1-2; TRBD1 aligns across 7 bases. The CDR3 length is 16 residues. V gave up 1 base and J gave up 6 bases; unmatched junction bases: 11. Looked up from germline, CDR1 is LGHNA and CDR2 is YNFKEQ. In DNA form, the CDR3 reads TGTGCCAGCAGCCAAGGAAGTTCGGAACAGGGGAATGGCTACACCTTC. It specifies CASSQGSSEQGNGYTF.

The CDR3 reads CASSVAGLTTGMNTEAFF. In nucleotides, the CDR3 is TGTGCCAGCAGCGTAGCTGGGCTAACGACAGGGATGAACACTGAAGCTTTCTTT. This rearrangement joins TRBV9 to TRBJ1-1, with 7 bases lining up with TRBD1. CDR3 length: 18 amino acids. Germline trimming cut 0 bases from V and 0 bases from J; bases unmatched to any gene: 11. Germline V gene data show CDR1 as SGDLS and CDR2 as YYNGEE.

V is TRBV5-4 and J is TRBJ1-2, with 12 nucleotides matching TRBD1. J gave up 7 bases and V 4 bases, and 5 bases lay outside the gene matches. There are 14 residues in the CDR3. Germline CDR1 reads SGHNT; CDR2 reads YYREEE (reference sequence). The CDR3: CASSRDRGLGGYTF. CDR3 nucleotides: TGTGCCAGCAGCCGGGACAGGGGGCTAGGTGGCTACACCTTC.

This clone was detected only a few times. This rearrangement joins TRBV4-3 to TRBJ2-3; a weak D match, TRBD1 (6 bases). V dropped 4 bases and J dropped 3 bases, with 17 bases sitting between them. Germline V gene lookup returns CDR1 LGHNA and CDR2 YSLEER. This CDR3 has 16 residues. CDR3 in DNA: TGCGCCAGCAGCCGGAGCATAGGGACAACAACAGATACGCAGTATTTT. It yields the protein CASSRSIGTTTDTQYF.

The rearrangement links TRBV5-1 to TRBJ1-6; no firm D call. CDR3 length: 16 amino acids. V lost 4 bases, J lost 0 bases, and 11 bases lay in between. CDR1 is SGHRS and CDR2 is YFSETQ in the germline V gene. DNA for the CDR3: TGCGCCAGCAGCCCGTACCTAAGCTCCTATAATTCACCCCTCCACTTT. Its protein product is CASSPYLSSYNSPLHF.

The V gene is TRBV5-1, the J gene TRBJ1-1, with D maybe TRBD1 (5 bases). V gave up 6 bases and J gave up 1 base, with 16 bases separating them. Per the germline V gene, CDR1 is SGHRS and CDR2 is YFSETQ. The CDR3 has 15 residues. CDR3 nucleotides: TGCGCCAGCAACTATATACCGGACACGAACACTGAAGCTTTCTTT. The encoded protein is CASNYIPDTNTEAFF.

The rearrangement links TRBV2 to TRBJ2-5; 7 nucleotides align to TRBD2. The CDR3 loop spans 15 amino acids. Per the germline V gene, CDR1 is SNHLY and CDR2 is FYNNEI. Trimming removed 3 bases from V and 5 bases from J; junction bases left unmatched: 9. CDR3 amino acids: CASSEPGLQWETQYF. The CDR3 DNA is TGTGCCAGCAGTGAGCCGGGACTACAGTGGGAGACCCAGTACTTC. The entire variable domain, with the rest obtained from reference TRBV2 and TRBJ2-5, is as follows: EPEVTQTPSHQVTQMGQEVILRCVPISNHLYFYWYRQILGQKVEFLVSFYNNEISEKSEIFDDQFSVERPDGSNFTLKIRSTKLEDSAMYFCASSEPGLQWETQYFGPGTRLLVL.

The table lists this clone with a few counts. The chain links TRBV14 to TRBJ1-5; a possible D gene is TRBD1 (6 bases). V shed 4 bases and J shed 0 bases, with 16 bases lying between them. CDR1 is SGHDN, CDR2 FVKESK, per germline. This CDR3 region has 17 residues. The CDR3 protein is CASSRGQTVYSNQPQHF. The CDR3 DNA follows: TGTGCCAGCAGCCGGGGGCAGACAGTTTATAGCAATCAGCCCCAGCATTTT.

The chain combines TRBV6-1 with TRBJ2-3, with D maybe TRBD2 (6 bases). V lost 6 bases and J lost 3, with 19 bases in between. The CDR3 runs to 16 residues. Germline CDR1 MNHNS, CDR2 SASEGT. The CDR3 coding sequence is TGTGCCAGCAGGGAACTACCGAGACGGGAGACAGATACGCAGTATTTT. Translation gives CASRELPRRETDTQYF.

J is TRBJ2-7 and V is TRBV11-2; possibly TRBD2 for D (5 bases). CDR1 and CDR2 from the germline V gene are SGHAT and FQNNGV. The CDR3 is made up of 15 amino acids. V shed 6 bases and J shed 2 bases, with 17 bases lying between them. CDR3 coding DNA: TGTGCCAGCAGTACTCGCCCGGGAAAAACCTACGAGCAGTACTTC. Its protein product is CASSTRPGKTYEQYF.

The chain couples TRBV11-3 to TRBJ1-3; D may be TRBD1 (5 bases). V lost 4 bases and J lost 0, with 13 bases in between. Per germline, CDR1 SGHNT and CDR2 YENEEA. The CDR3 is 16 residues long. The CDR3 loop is CASSSQGLISGNTIYF. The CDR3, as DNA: TGTGCCAGCAGCTCCCAGGGACTGATCTCTGGAAACACCATATATTTT.

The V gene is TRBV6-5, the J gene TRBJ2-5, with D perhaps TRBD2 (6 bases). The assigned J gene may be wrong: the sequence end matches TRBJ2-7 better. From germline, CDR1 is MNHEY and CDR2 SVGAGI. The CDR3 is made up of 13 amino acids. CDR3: CASSLPGVYEQYF. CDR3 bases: TGTGCCAGCAGTTTACCGGGAGTCTACGAGCAGTACTTC.

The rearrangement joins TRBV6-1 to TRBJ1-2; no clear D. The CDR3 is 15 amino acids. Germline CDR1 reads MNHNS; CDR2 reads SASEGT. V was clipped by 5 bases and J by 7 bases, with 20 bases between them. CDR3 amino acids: CASSQIRRREGGYTF. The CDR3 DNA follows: TGTGCCAGCAGTCAAATACGGAGGAGGGAAGGTGGCTACACCTTC.

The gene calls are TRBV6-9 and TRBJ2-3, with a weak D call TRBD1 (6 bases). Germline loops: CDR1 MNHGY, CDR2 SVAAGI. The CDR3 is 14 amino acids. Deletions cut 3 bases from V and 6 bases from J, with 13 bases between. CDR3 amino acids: CASSYKGVCDTQYF. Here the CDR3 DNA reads TGTGCCAGCAGTTACAAGGGGGTATGTGATACGCAGTATTTT.